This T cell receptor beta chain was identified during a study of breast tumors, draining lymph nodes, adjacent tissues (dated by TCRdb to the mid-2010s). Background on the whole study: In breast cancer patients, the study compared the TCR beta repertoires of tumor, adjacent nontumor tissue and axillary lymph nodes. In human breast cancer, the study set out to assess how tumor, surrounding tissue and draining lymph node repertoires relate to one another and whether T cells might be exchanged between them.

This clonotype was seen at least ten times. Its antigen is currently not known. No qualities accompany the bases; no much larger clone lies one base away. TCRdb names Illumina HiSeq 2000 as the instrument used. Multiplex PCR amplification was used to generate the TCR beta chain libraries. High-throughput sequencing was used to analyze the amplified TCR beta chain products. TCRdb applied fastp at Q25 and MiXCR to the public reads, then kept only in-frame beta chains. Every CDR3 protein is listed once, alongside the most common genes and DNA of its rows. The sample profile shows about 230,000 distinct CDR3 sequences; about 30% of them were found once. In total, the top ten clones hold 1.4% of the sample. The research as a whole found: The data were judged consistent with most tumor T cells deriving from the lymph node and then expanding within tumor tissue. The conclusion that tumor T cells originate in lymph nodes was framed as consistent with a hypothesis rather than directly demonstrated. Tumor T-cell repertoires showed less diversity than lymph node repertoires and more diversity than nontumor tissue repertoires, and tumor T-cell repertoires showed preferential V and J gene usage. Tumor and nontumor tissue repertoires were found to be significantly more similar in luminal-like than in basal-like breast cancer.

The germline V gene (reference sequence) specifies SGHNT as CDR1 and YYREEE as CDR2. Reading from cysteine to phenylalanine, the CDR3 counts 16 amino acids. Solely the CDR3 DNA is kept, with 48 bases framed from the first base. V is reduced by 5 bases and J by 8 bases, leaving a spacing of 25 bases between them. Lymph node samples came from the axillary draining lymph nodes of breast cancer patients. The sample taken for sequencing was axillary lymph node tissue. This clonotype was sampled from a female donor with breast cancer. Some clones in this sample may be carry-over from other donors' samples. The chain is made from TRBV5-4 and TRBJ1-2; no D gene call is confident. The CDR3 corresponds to CASSLPVTPLGGGYTF. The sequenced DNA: TGTGCCAGCAGTTTACCAGTGACACCTTTAGGAGGCGGCTACACCTTC.